This T cell receptor (beta chain) came from a study of OX40 agonist ivuxolimab in advanced cancers. Clones were read by immunoSEQ multiplex PCR, and TCRdb kept only the in-frame ones, dropping some. This table holds about 61,000 clones, less than 85% found once. The CDR3 runs 15 residues. V lost 10 bases and J lost 6, with 24 bases in between. Germline V CDR1 and CDR2: LNHDA, SQIVND (reference sequence). Sample: CD4+ or CD8+ T cells sorted from blood, taken in a trial of the OX40 agonist ivuxolimab. The rearrangement joins TRBV19 to TRBJ1-2, with D possibly being TRBD1 (6 bases). The TCR was taken from an adult with an advanced solid tumor such as melanoma, head and neck, liver or kidney cancer. The CDR3 nucleotides are TGTGCCACCCGAGACAGGCCAGGGTCCCCTGATGGCTACACCTTC. This encodes CATRDRPGSPDGYTF.